This T cell receptor beta chain stems from a study of regulatory T cells in long-lasting Graves disease. In germline, CDR1 is LNHDA, CDR2 SQIVND (reference sequence). The CDR3 sequence is 16 residues long. V was pared by 6 bases and J by 2 bases, with 12 bases of the junction left unmatched. Time point specified: persistent/refractory GD, antithyroid drugs over 5 years with positive TRAb. The TCR library was made from RNA that had been extracted from PBMCs in TRIzol. This clonotype occurred a few times. Library construction for TCR beta used iRepertoire HTBI primers and Arm-PCR of CDR3 regions. TCRdb itself ran the multiplex PCR reads through MiXCR, one entry per CDR3 protein. The sample holds roughly 400,000 distinct CDR3 sequences, 20% seen once.

This sequence joins TRBV19 and TRBJ2-7, with 8 bases aligning to TRBD1. Sequenced material: peripheral blood mononuclear cells (PBMCs), taken when the disease was refractory, from a patient treated with antithyroid drugs. The TCR sequence derives from a female donor with Graves disease. CDR3 coding DNA: TGTGCCAGTAGCCGACGACCGGGACAGGCAGCCTACGAGCAGTACTTC. This encodes CASSRRPGQAAYEQYF.